The 27 T cell receptor beta chains below were found in one sample sequenced in a study of cytomegalovirus exposure and HLA in healthy donors. This PCR relied on a set of 60 Vbeta primers and 13 Jbeta primers. The assay was immunoSEQ multiplex PCR, and TCRdb's table has in-frame clones only and misses some. The sample lists about 200,000 clones; roughly 80% were seen once. Source material: PBMCs. The receptors were sampled from a woman between 35 and 50 years old in good health and CMV-seronegative.

J is TRBJ1-4 and V is TRBV15; D uncertain. CDR1 LNHNV and CDR2 YYDKDF come from the germline V gene (reference sequence). This CDR3 has 12 amino acids. Trimming removed 4 bases from V and 5 bases from J, with 5 bases in between. The CDR3 DNA reads TGTGCCACCAGCATGTCGAATGAAAAACTGTTTTTT. It translates to CATSMSNEKLFF.

The chain is built from TRBV6-1 and TRBJ2-1, with TRBD2 matching over 8 bases. V dropped 6 bases and J dropped 8; count of bases not matched to a gene: 9. Germline V gene data show CDR1 as MNHNS and CDR2 as SASEGT. This CDR3 has 14 amino acids. The CDR3 coding sequence is TGTGCCAGCAGACCGGGACTAGGATCGGATGAGCAGTTCTTC. It is translated as CASRPGLGSDEQFF.

This chain links TRBV10-2 with TRBJ2-6; the match to TRBD1 covers 7 bases. Germline V gene lookup returns CDR1 WSHSY and CDR2 SAAADI. The V gene end was trimmed by 7 bases and the J gene end by 1 base; junction bases not matched to a gene: 10. The CDR3 sequence is 17 residues long. CDR3: CASTLGGRGSGANVLTF. CDR3 sequence (DNA): TGCGCCAGCACGTTAGGGGGCAGGGGGTCTGGGGCCAACGTCCTGACTTTC.

The chain has TRBV5-1 and TRBJ2-3, with a weak D call TRBD2 (7 bases). CDR3 length: 14 amino acids. The germline V gene has CDR1 SGHRS and CDR2 YFSETQ. V lost 7 bases to trimming and J lost 0 bases, with 12 bases between them. The chain's CDR3 is CASGGGTSTDTQYF. CDR3 in DNA: TGCGCCAGCGGGGGGGGCACGAGCACAGATACGCAGTATTTT.

The rearrangement joins TRBV7-2 to TRBJ1-1, with 7 bases fitting TRBD1. The J segment lost 7 bases and the V segment lost 3 bases, leaving 5 bases of the junction unmatched. Germline loops: CDR1 SGHTA, CDR2 FQGNSA. This CDR3 region has 13 residues. The CDR3 coding sequence is TGTGCCAGCAGCTTTAAACGGGACAGTGAAGCTTTCTTT. Its translation: CASSFKRDSEAFF.

The rearrangement links TRBV2 to TRBJ2-1; D is possibly TRBD2 (5 bases). Per the germline V gene, CDR1 is SNHLY and CDR2 is FYNNEI. This CDR3 is built from 15 residues. V lost 2 bases and J lost 5, with 13 bases in between. The CDR3 sequence is CASSERGPRDNEQFF. In DNA form, the CDR3 reads TGTGCCAGCAGTGAACGAGGGCCCCGCGACAATGAGCAGTTCTTC.

The chain has TRBV30 and TRBJ1-5, with D maybe TRBD1 (6 bases). Per the germline V gene, CDR1 is GTSNPN and CDR2 is SVGIG (reference sequence). The CDR3 runs 15 residues. V lost 4 bases, J lost 5 bases, and 18 bases lay in between. CDR3 bases: TGTGCCTGGACTCCCGGACAGACGGTCTATCAGCCCCAGCATTTT. It specifies CAWTPGQTVYQPQHF.

This clone was counted once. The chain couples TRBV19 to TRBJ1-2; 8 nucleotides line up with TRBD1. The CDR3 sequence is 14 residues long. V lost 5 bases, J lost 2 bases, and 4 bases stayed unmatched. The germline V gene has CDR1 LNHDA and CDR2 SQIVND (reference sequence). Written as DNA, the CDR3 is TGTGCCAGTAGTCCCCAGGGGGCAAACTATGGCTACACCTTC. Amino acids: CASSPQGANYGYTF.

This chain links TRBV5-6 with TRBJ2-1, with unresolved D. The germline gives CDR1 SGHDT, CDR2 YYEEEE. Trimming took 3 bases from V and 3 from J, leaving 4 bases between them. The CDR3 contains 12 residues. CDR3: CASSYGYNEQFF. CDR3 in DNA: TGTGCCAGCAGCTACGGCTACAATGAGCAGTTCTTC.

The chain couples TRBV19 to TRBJ2-7, with 8 positions matching TRBD1. The germline CDR1 and CDR2 sequences are LNHDA and SQIVND (reference sequence). The CDR3 consists of 15 residues. With V trimmed by 3 bases and J by 3 bases, 7 bases remained unmatched. This chain's CDR3 is CASSIRGRGLYEQYF. The CDR3 coding sequence is TGTGCCAGTAGTATTCGCGGCAGGGGGCTCTACGAGCAGTACTTC.

The genes are TRBV28 and TRBJ1-1; D is possibly TRBD1 (5 bases). V was clipped by 3 bases and J by 8 bases, with 7 bases between them. Germline V gene lookup returns CDR1 MDHEN and CDR2 SYDVKM. The CDR3 has 11 amino acids. The CDR3 DNA sequence: TGTGCCAGCAGTTTCAGGACAGAAGCTTTCTTT. Its translation is CASSFRTEAFF.

The V call is TRBV2, the J call TRBJ2-1; D may be TRBD2 (6 bases). Per the germline V gene, CDR1 is SNHLY and CDR2 is FYNNEI. The CDR3 sequence is 14 residues long. Trimming cost V 5 bases and J 0 bases, with 8 bases left between them. Here the CDR3 DNA reads TGTGCCAGCAGTCGGGAGAACTCCTACAATGAGCAGTTCTTC. Translation: CASSRENSYNEQFF.

The CDR3 bases are TGCGCCAGCTGGGTAAGCGGGTACGAGCAGTACTTC. Its translation: CASWVSGYEQYF. The gene calls are TRBV10-2 and TRBJ2-7; the D gene is possibly TRBD2 (6 bases). The CDR3 is 12 amino acids. Per germline, CDR1 WSHSY and CDR2 SAAADI. Trimming took 8 bases from V and 4 from J, leaving 12 bases between them.

The chain has TRBV28 and TRBJ2-7; 9 bases are a match to TRBD2. CDR3 length: 12 amino acids. Germline V lookup: CDR1 MDHEN, CDR2 SYDVKM. The CDR3 sequence: CAGSGSGYEQYF. The CDR3 DNA follows: TGTGCTGGTAGCGGGAGTGGTTACGAGCAGTACTTC.

V is TRBV30 and J is TRBJ2-7; 8 bases are a match to TRBD2. Germline V gene lookup returns CDR1 GTSNPN and CDR2 SVGIG (reference sequence). The ends lost 4 bases at V and 9 bases at J; junction bases unmatched: 14. This CDR3 has 14 residues. The CDR3 protein is CAWNPGGLRPGQYF. DNA of the CDR3: TGTGCCTGGAATCCGGGGGGGCTACGACCTGGGCAGTACTTC.

This rearrangement joins TRBV6-4 to TRBJ1-6; 7 nucleotides line up with TRBD1. Trimming at V came to 3 bases and at J to 7 bases, leaving 6 bases not matched to a gene. The germline CDR1 and CDR2 sequences are MRHNA and SNTAGT. This CDR3 spans 15 amino acids. The CDR3 loop is CASSDRTGRNSPLHF. As DNA, the CDR3 is TGTGCCAGCAGTGATCGGACAGGAAGAAATTCACCCCTCCACTTT.

The chain has TRBV5-4 and TRBJ2-2, with a weak D call TRBD1 (6 bases). V was trimmed by 7 bases and J by 1 base, leaving 8 bases between them. CDR1 and CDR2 (germline): SGHNT, YYREEE (reference sequence). The length of the CDR3 is 13 residues. CDR3 residues: CASPGQNTGELFF. For the CDR3, the DNA is TGTGCCAGCCCGGGACAGAACACCGGGGAGCTGTTTTTT.

V usage is TRBV29-1 and J usage is TRBJ1-1; D gene ambiguous. CDR1 and CDR2 from the germline V gene are SQVTM and ANQGSEA. This CDR3 comprises 13 residues. Trimming cost V 8 bases and J 0 bases, with 13 bases left between them. The CDR3 spells CSPGGGLNTEAFF. The CDR3 nucleotides read TGCAGCCCCGGAGGAGGGTTGAACACTGAAGCTTTCTTT.

The chain employs TRBV2 and TRBJ2-7; 7 nucleotides line up with TRBD1. The CDR3 is made up of 14 amino acids. Germline assignment: CDR1 SNHLY and CDR2 FYNNEI. Unmatched junction bases numbered 8, after V lost 5 bases and J lost 4 bases. CDR3 sequence reads: CASSRDRDRYEQYF. CDR3 sequence (DNA): TGTGCCAGCAGTCGTGACAGGGATCGGTACGAGCAGTACTTC.

This sequence joins TRBV5-1 and TRBJ2-1; 9 bases align to TRBD1. CDR1 SGHRS and CDR2 YFSETQ come from the germline V gene. This CDR3 has 14 amino acids. Trimming at V came to 4 bases and at J to 4 bases, leaving 3 bases not matched to a gene. This CDR3 reads CASSAGQGYNEQFF. CDR3 coding DNA: TGCGCCAGCAGCGCGGGACAGGGTTACAATGAGCAGTTCTTC. Looking up the rest from reference TRBV5-1 and TRBJ2-1 gives the full variable domain: KAGVTQTPRYLIKTRGQQVTLSCSPISGHRSVSWYQQTPGQGLQFLFEYFSETQRNKGNFPGRFSGRQFSNSRSEMNVSTLELGDSALYLCASSAGQGYNEQFFGPGTRLTVL.

The gene calls are TRBV10-3 and TRBJ1-1; TRBD1 aligns across 7 bases. Germline V CDR1 and CDR2: ENHRY, SYGVKD. Losses at the gene ends were 7 bases for V and 6 bases for J; bases not matched to a gene: 8. The CDR3 extends over 13 amino acids. CDR3 protein: CAINDRELAEAFF. The CDR3 coding sequence is TGTGCCATCAACGACAGGGAATTGGCTGAAGCTTTCTTT.

V gene TRBV7-9 combines with J gene TRBJ2-1, with 7 bases fitting TRBD2. The CDR3 extends over 13 amino acids. The V gene's germline CDR1 is SEHNR and CDR2 FQNEAQ (reference sequence). J lost 7 bases, V lost 7 bases, and 7 bases had no gene match. The CDR3 DNA reads TGTGCCAGCAATGAGCTGCGGGGGAATGAGCAGTTCTTC. It is translated as CASNELRGNEQFF.

This rearrangement joins TRBV9 to TRBJ2-1; TRBD2 might be the D (6 bases). CDR3 size: 15 residues. Germline assignment: CDR1 SGDLS and CDR2 YYNGEE. V was cut by 2 bases and J by 8 bases, with 17 bases left in between. The CDR3, as DNA: TGTGCCAGCAGCGTGGCTAGCGCGACCGGCTATGAGCAGTTCTTC. This encodes CASSVASATGYEQFF.

The chain employs TRBV30 and TRBJ1-6, with D unresolved. Germline V gene data show CDR1 as GTSNPN and CDR2 as SVGIG (reference sequence). The CDR3 runs 15 residues. With 2 bases removed from V and 8 bases from J, the gap between germline ends came to 16 bases. CDR3 DNA sequence: TGTGCCTGGAGTTTACGAGACGGCGGATATTCACCCCTCCACTTT. This codes for CAWSLRDGGYSPLHF.

The chain is built from TRBV27 and TRBJ2-7; tentatively, D is TRBD2 (6 bases). Trimming pared 4 bases from V and 3 bases from J, leaving 13 bases between. The length of the CDR3 is 14 residues. Germline CDR1 reads MNHEY; CDR2 reads SMNVEV (reference sequence). In nucleotides, the CDR3 is TGTGCCAGCAGTTCCGGGACTGTGCTCTACGAGCAGTACTTC. Translation gives CASSSGTVLYEQYF.

The chain joins TRBV9 to TRBJ2-1; 7 positions match TRBD1. With V trimmed by 4 bases and J by 6 bases, 10 bases remained unmatched. CDR3 length: 15 amino acids. Germline values: CDR1 SGDLS, CDR2 YYNGEE. The CDR3 sequence is CASSTTGMTGNEQFF. CDR3 in DNA: TGTGCCAGCAGCACGACAGGGATGACGGGCAATGAGCAGTTCTTC. Full variable domain (missing parts from reference TRBV9 and TRBJ2-1): DSGVTQTPKHLITATGQRVTLRCSPRSGDLSVYWYQQSLDQGLQFLIQYYNGEERAKGNILERFSAQQFPDLHSELNLSSLELGDSALYFCASSTTGMTGNEQFFGPGTRLTVL.

This sequence joins TRBV30 and TRBJ1-3; TRBD1 is a possible D gene (6 bases). The germline V and J ends were trimmed by 4 bases and 4 bases, with 17 bases remaining between them. Germline V lookup: CDR1 GTSNPN, CDR2 SVGIG (reference sequence). The CDR3 contains 15 residues. In DNA, the CDR3 is TGTGCCTGGAATCTGGCAGGGGCGAAAGGAAACACCATATATTTT. Encoded protein: CAWNLAGAKGNTIYF.